The 18 T cell receptor beta chains listed next were all sequenced from one sample in a study of T cell responses to AZD1222 COVID-19 vaccine. Sequencing was performed with immunoSEQ multiplex PCR; in TCRdb, only in-frame clones are kept and a portion is missing. The sample includes some 80,000 clones, about 74% seen only once; the top ten take 27%. The source was peripheral blood, collected 28 days after the second dose of the MenACWY control vaccine. The receptors were sampled from an adult who received the MenACWY meningococcal vaccine as a control.

The chain carries TRBV5-6 and TRBJ1-2; D is ambiguous. The CDR3 contains 12 residues. CDR1 is SGHDT, CDR2 YYEEEE, per germline. Trimming took 3 bases from V and 8 from J, leaving 11 bases between them. In nucleotides, the CDR3 is TGTGCCAGCAGCTCGGGCGCGGACGGCTACACCTTC. This encodes CASSSGADGYTF.

The V call is TRBV6-5, the J call TRBJ2-1, with no clear D. This CDR3 is 13 amino acids long. V lost 2 bases and J 2 bases, leaving 4 bases between the germline ends. Germline CDR1 MNHEY, CDR2 SVGAGI. The chain's CDR3 is CASSYGAYNEQFF. In DNA form, the CDR3 reads TGTGCCAGCAGTTACGGCGCCTACAATGAGCAGTTCTTC.

The count of this clone is one. The genes are TRBV9 and TRBJ2-3; 9 bases line up with TRBD1. This CDR3 spans 17 amino acids. Germline assignment: CDR1 SGDLS and CDR2 YYNGEE. Trimming removed 4 bases from V and 5 bases from J; junction bases left unmatched: 14. The CDR3: CASSPLTGTGLRDTQYF. The DNA of the CDR3 is TGTGCCAGCAGCCCATTAACCGGGACAGGGTTACGAGATACGCAGTATTTT.

The chain uses TRBV7-3 and TRBJ2-1, with D perhaps matching TRBD1 or TRBD2 (5 bases each). The V end lost 0 bases, the J end lost 7 bases, and 13 bases lay between the germline ends. Per the germline V gene, CDR1 is SGHTA and CDR2 is FQGTGA. CDR3 length: 15 amino acids. The CDR3 reads CASSLTSDSGNEQFF. The CDR3 nucleotides read TGTGCCAGCAGCTTAACGTCGGACTCAGGGAATGAGCAGTTCTTC.

J is TRBJ2-5 and V is TRBV5-1, with D perhaps being TRBD1 or TRBD2 (5 bases each). V was cut by 1 base and J by 2 bases, with 12 bases left in between. The CDR3 runs 15 residues. Germline assignment: CDR1 SGHRS and CDR2 YFSETQ. The CDR3 region is CASSLLGRLQETQYF. The CDR3 DNA sequence: TGCGCCAGCAGCTTGCTGGGGCGACTACAAGAGACCCAGTACTTC.

The chain couples TRBV28 to TRBJ1-3; D call uncertain. Deletions cut 8 bases from V and 4 bases from J, with 15 bases between. CDR1 MDHEN and CDR2 SYDVKM come from the germline V gene. The CDR3 spans 14 residues. Here the CDR3 DNA reads TGTGCCAGCTCCTCGCCTACGACCGGAAACACCATATATTTT. This translates into CASSSPTTGNTIYF.

This clone was counted only a few times. This chain joins TRBV19 and TRBJ2-2; D possibly corresponds to TRBD2 (6 bases). Germline V gene sequence: CDR1 LNHDA, CDR2 SQIVND (reference sequence). The CDR3 has 14 amino acids. V lost 7 bases, J lost 1 base, and 10 bases lay in between. As DNA, the CDR3 is TGTGCCAGTAAAGTGCGGGAGAACACCGGGGAGCTGTTTTTT. Its protein product is CASKVRENTGELFF. Full variable domain (outside the CDR3, taken from reference TRBV19 and TRBJ2-2): DGGITQSPKYLFRKEGQNVTLSCEQNLNHDAMYWYRQDPGQGLRLIYYSQIVNDFQKGDIAEGYSVSREKKESFPLTVTSAQKNPTAFYLCASKVRENTGELFFGEGSRLTVL.

This chain uses TRBV7-2 with TRBJ1-5; D is perhaps TRBD1 (5 bases). V lost 5 bases and J lost 5, with 13 bases in between. The CDR3 length is 14 residues. Germline V CDR1 and CDR2: SGHTA, FQGNSA. CDR3 nucleotides: TGTGCCAGCAGCCCGGGACCGGGTGATCAGCCCCAGCATTTT. Protein sequence: CASSPGPGDQPQHF.

This clone was seen a single time. This rearrangement joins TRBV15 to TRBJ2-7, with D uncertain. The CDR3 has 14 amino acids. Looked up from germline, CDR1 is LNHNV and CDR2 is YYDKDF (reference sequence). The V gene lost 0 bases and the J gene lost 0 bases, with 6 bases spanning the gap. The CDR3 DNA follows: TGTGCCACCAGCAGAGACCGTAGCTCCTACGAGCAGTACTTC. Translation: CATSRDRSSYEQYF.

The rearrangement uses TRBV3-1 (or the pseudogene TRBV3-2) and TRBJ2-5; 10 nucleotides agree with TRBD2. The germline gives CDR1 LGHDT, CDR2 YNNKEL (reference sequence). This CDR3 has 14 amino acids. V was clipped by 2 bases and J by 4 bases; unmatched bases: 1. CDR3 nucleotides: TGTGCCAGCAGCCAAACTAGCGGGGTAGAGACCCAGTACTTC. It specifies CASSQTSGVETQYF.

Regarding this clone: One junction end does not reproduce the germline sequence, and a read error may be involved. The rearrangement uses TRBV7-2 and TRBJ2-1; the D gene is possibly TRBD2 (6 bases). Germline V gives CDR1 SGHTA, CDR2 FQGNSA. This CDR3 is 15 amino acids long. The CDR3 bases are TGTGCCAGCAACTTAGCGGCGAGCTCCTACAATGAGCAGTTCTTC. This gives the protein CASNLAASSYNEQFF.

The J gene is TRBJ2-7, the V gene TRBV10-3; 12 nucleotides align to TRBD1. The CDR3 spans 15 residues. Germline trimming cut 5 bases from V and 3 bases from J; bases unmatched to any gene: 5. The germline V gene encodes CDR1 ENHRY and CDR2 SYGVKD. The CDR3 DNA sequence: TGTGCCATCAGTCCGGGACAGGGGGCCTACTACGAGCAGTACTTC. Its protein product is CAISPGQGAYYEQYF.

The rearrangement uses TRBV11-2 and TRBJ1-4; 8 bases map to TRBD1. With 3 bases clipped from V and 8 bases from J, the junction kept 8 bases outside the gene matches. The CDR3 totals 15 residues. Germline V lookup: CDR1 SGHAT, CDR2 FQNNGV. DNA for the CDR3: TGTGCCAGCAGCTTTGGACAGGGCCTGCAGGAAAAACTGTTTTTT. This translates into CASSFGQGLQEKLFF.

The chain employs TRBV27 and TRBJ1-5; TRBD1 matches at 10 bases. Germline lookup yields CDR1 MNHEY and CDR2 SMNVEV (reference sequence). After removal of 6 bases from V and 4 bases from J, the junction contained 6 bases not matched to a gene. CDR3 size: 15 residues. The CDR3 DNA follows: TGTGCCAGCAGCCGGGACAGGGGAGAGAATCAGCCCCAGCATTTT. This encodes CASSRDRGENQPQHF.

This clone was found a few times. V is TRBV28 and J is TRBJ1-1; no firm D call. V shed 3 bases and J shed 1 base, with 9 bases lying between them. The CDR3 contains 14 residues. The V gene's germline CDR1 is MDHEN and CDR2 SYDVKM. CDR3 residues: CASSFLSGNTEAFF. In nucleotides, the CDR3 is TGTGCCAGCAGTTTTCTGTCGGGGAACACTGAAGCTTTCTTT.

The chain links TRBV6-5 to TRBJ2-1, with a possible D match to TRBD2 (6 bases). The V gene lost 6 bases and the J gene lost 5 bases, with 11 bases spanning the gap. In germline, CDR1 is MNHEY, CDR2 SVGAGI. CDR3 size: 13 residues. As DNA, the CDR3 is TGTGCCAGCAGACGTGGACTAAACAATGAGCAGTTCTTC. Protein product: CASRRGLNNEQFF.

The chain combines TRBV6-5 with TRBJ2-1; 7 bases line up with TRBD1. The V gene's germline CDR1 is MNHEY and CDR2 SVGAGI. The CDR3 is 14 residues long. Losses at the gene ends were 11 bases for V and 3 bases for J; bases not matched to a gene: 10. CDR3 DNA: TGTGCCTCCCACTCCGGACAGGACTACAATGAGCAGTTCTTC. It specifies CASHSGQDYNEQFF.

The V and J genes are TRBV5-1 and TRBJ2-3; unclear D gene. The CDR3 contains 18 residues. The germline V gene has CDR1 SGHRS and CDR2 YFSETQ. Deletions cut 6 bases from V and 0 bases from J, with 23 bases between. CDR3 region: CASKKFLMAEVSTDTQYF. For the CDR3, the DNA is TGCGCCAGCAAAAAGTTCCTAATGGCAGAAGTTAGCACAGATACGCAGTATTTT.